The 17 T cell receptor beta chains in this list originate from one sample, sequenced in a study of regulatory T cells in long-lasting Graves disease. As to time point: newly diagnosed GD, antithyroid drugs for less than 3 months. The TCR library was made from RNA extracted from PBMCs. In building TCR beta libraries, iRepertoire HTBI primers were used together with Arm-PCR of CDR3 regions. TCRdb itself ran the multiplex PCR reads through MiXCR, one entry per CDR3 protein. Among around 250,000 distinct CDR3 sequences listed, around 19% were seen once. This sample comprised peripheral blood mononuclear cells (PBMCs), obtained at new diagnosis, from a patient treated with antithyroid drugs. Receptors were obtained from a female donor with Graves disease.

This clonotype appeared many times. The chain has TRBV7-9 and TRBJ1-2; D is unresolved. The V gene's germline CDR1 is SEHNR and CDR2 FQNEAQ (reference sequence). The germline V and J ends were trimmed by 5 bases and 2 bases, with 9 bases remaining between them. The CDR3 spans 13 residues. CDR3 residues: CASSPSGNYGYTF. The CDR3, as DNA: TGTGCCAGCAGCCCTAGCGGGAACTATGGCTACACCTTC.

This clonotype occurred many times. The chain employs TRBV20-1 and TRBJ1-1; 9 bases map to TRBD1. The germline gives CDR1 DFQATT, CDR2 SNEGSKA (reference sequence). J was trimmed by 0 bases and V by 3 bases; bases with no gene match: 11. CDR3 size: 17 residues. The DNA for the CDR3 is TGCAGTGCTAGGGGGGACAGGGTACAAGTTTTGAACACTGAAGCTTTCTTT. Translating gives CSARGDRVQVLNTEAFF.

This clonotype showed up many times. The V and J genes are TRBV18 and TRBJ1-1; 7 positions agree with TRBD1. From germline, CDR1 is KGHSH and CDR2 LQKENI. V was pared by 5 bases and J by 5 bases, with 5 bases of the junction left unmatched. The length of the CDR3 is 13 residues. CDR3 in DNA: TGTGCCAGCTCAGGTACAGGGGTTACTGAAGCTTTCTTT. Protein: CASSGTGVTEAFF.

This clonotype was seen ten or more times. The chain carries TRBV30 and TRBJ1-1; TRBD1 matches 7 bases. Germline-derived CDR1 and CDR2 are GTSNPN and SVGIG (reference sequence). The CDR3 runs to 13 residues. The V and J ends lost 1 base and 3 bases, in that order; junction bases with no gene match: 2. In nucleotides, the CDR3 is TGTGCCTGGAGTGCGACAGGGTACACTGAAGCTTTCTTT. Translating it yields CAWSATGYTEAFF.

This rearrangement joins TRBV2 to TRBJ1-2; no firm D call. Germline lookup yields CDR1 SNHLY and CDR2 FYNNEI. The CDR3 has 13 amino acids. V shed 7 bases and J shed 4 bases, with 13 bases lying between them. The CDR3, as DNA: TGTGCCAGCACCTTTTTGAACCTCTATGGCTACACCTTC. Protein: CASTFLNLYGYTF.

The sample holds many counts of this clonotype. The chain has TRBV20-1 and TRBJ1-3; a possible D gene is TRBD1 (6 bases). Germline V gene lookup returns CDR1 DFQATT and CDR2 SNEGSKA (reference sequence). Trimming pared 6 bases from V and 2 bases from J, leaving 11 bases between. The length of the CDR3 is 13 residues. As DNA, the CDR3 is TGCAGTGCAACACAGGGACCTGGAAACACCATATATTTT. This translates into CSATQGPGNTIYF.

This clonotype has at least ten counts. J is TRBJ2-7 and V is TRBV24-1; a possible D gene is TRBD1 (5 bases). V was cut by 3 bases and J by 3 bases, with 8 bases left in between. The CDR3 sequence is 13 residues long. The germline V gene encodes CDR1 KGHDR and CDR2 SFDVKD. The CDR3 DNA reads as TGTGCCACCAGTGATCCGACAGACTACGAGCAGTACTTC. Protein: CATSDPTDYEQYF.

In its sample, this clonotype was seen many times. The chain links TRBV13 to TRBJ2-5; D is undetermined. V dropped 0 bases and J dropped 3 bases, with 17 bases sitting between them. Germline-derived CDR1 and CDR2 are PRHDT and FYEKMQ (reference sequence). This CDR3 has 17 residues. The CDR3 DNA reads TGTGCCAGCAGCTTAGGCTTTGCACGAAACGAGGAAGAGACCCAGTACTTC. It translates to CASSLGFARNEEETQYF.

This clonotype was recorded many times. The gene calls are TRBV5-6 and TRBJ2-3; TRBD2 is a possible D gene (5 bases). Per germline, CDR1 SGHDT and CDR2 YYEEEE. The CDR3 spans 17 residues. V lost 0 bases and J lost 6, with 20 bases in between. CDR3 in DNA: TGTGCCAGCAGCTTGGCCCGGGTGAGCGGCATGGTGGATACGCAGTATTTT. Its translation: CASSLARVSGMVDTQYF.

This clonotype was recorded many times. This rearrangement joins TRBV20-1 to TRBJ2-5, with a weak D call TRBD1 (6 bases). Trimming shortened V by 0 bases and J by 5 bases, and 16 bases separated the two germline ends. CDR3 size: 15 residues. Germline assignment: CDR1 DFQATT and CDR2 SNEGSKA (reference sequence). DNA of the CDR3: TGCAGTGCTAGAGATTTCGGCAGGGGATGGGAGACCCAGTACTTC. Protein: CSARDFGRGWETQYF.

This clonotype has a count of ten or more. This chain joins TRBV10-1 and TRBJ1-4; D call uncertain. CDR3 length: 13 amino acids. Trimming stripped 4 bases from V and 7 bases from J, with 10 bases between. The V gene's germline CDR1 is WNHNN and CDR2 SYGVQD (reference sequence). The CDR3: CASSAVRSEKLFF. The CDR3 nucleotides are TGCGCCAGCAGTGCGGTCCGAAGTGAAAAACTGTTTTTT.

This clonotype was recorded at least ten times. The chain uses TRBV6-5 and TRBJ1-2; D gene uncertain. The CDR3 consists of 15 residues. CDR1 MNHEY and CDR2 SVGAGI come from the germline V gene. V was shortened by 0 bases and J by 8 bases, with 16 bases between the two germline ends. The CDR3 region is CASSYSNTVLWGYTF. CDR3 DNA sequence: TGTGCCAGCAGTTACTCGAACACGGTTCTATGGGGCTACACCTTC.

This clonotype showed up many times. CDR3 amino acids: CSARTPGGATEAFF. CDR3 in DNA: TGCAGTGCTAGAACTCCCGGCGGGGCCACTGAAGCTTTCTTT. The chain uses TRBV20-1 and TRBJ1-1; a possible D gene is TRBD1 (5 bases). The V end lost 2 bases, the J end lost 4 bases, and 14 bases lay between the germline ends. Germline V CDR1 and CDR2: DFQATT, SNEGSKA (reference sequence). The length of the CDR3 is 14 residues.

The gene calls are TRBV6-1 and TRBJ1-2; D unclear. Trimming cost V 2 bases and J 3 bases, with 7 bases left between them. The CDR3 is 13 amino acids. Germline V gene sequence: CDR1 MNHNS, CDR2 SASEGT. CDR3 coding DNA: TGTGCCAGCAGTGAAAATACATACTATGGCTACACCTTC. Translating gives CASSENTYYGYTF.

This chain connects TRBV7-9 to TRBJ2-1; a weak D match, TRBD2 (5 bases). From germline, CDR1 is SEHNR and CDR2 FQNEAQ (reference sequence). This CDR3 region has 15 residues. V lost 5 bases and J 6 bases, leaving 17 bases between the germline ends. CDR3 protein: CASSRVGLAGNEQFF. CDR3 bases: TGTGCCAGCAGCCGCGTGGGTCTAGCAGGCAATGAGCAGTTCTTC.

This clonotype was picked up many times. This chain uses TRBV12-3 or TRBV12-4 with TRBJ1-2, with D possibly being TRBD1 (5 bases). The CDR3 covers 17 residues. Trimming cost V 3 bases and J 0 bases, with 17 bases left between them. DNA for the CDR3: TGTGCCAGCAGTTTGGACCGTGGGGGAGGACCTAACTATGGCTACACCTTC. Residues: CASSLDRGGGPNYGYTF.

CDR3 amino acids: CASTLGLAADTQYF. In DNA, the CDR3 is TGTGCCAGCACCCTTGGACTCGCGGCGGATACGCAGTATTTT. The rearrangement links TRBV11-3 to TRBJ2-3; possibly TRBD2 for D (5 bases). Trimming took 7 bases from V and 6 from J, leaving 17 bases between them. CDR1 is SGHNT, CDR2 YENEEA, per germline. The CDR3 is 14 residues long.